The TCR beta chain described here comes from a study of cytomegalovirus exposure and HLA in healthy donors. For the study at large: An analysis done earlier identified more than 90 million unique TCR beta sequences from about 179 million T cells. Whole-study findings and limits: There were some V segments, including TRBV6-2 and TRBV6-3, excluded as indistinguishable. Rarity characterized most TCR sequences, yet some public TCRs appeared in many donors. Donors belonging to an Asian-associated ancestry cluster reportedly showed fewer N-insertions in productive TCRs than the approximately 690-donor mean, according to what a later analysis found.

This clone was seen just once. Its target is not known. It was with 60 Vbeta and 13 Jbeta primers that the PCR ran. Here immunoSEQ multiplex PCR was the method, and the copy in TCRdb shows in-frame clones only, minus some. This table has about 150,000 clones, roughly 75% appearing once. Trimming cost V 5 bases and J 4 bases; bases outside gene matches: 16. CDR1 and CDR2 from the germline V gene are KGHSH and LQKENI. This CDR3 contains 17 residues. This receptor was identified in a young man in good health and CMV-seropositive. The chain links TRBV18 to TRBJ2-7; 8 positions agree with TRBD1. The source material was PBMCs. As DNA, the CDR3 is TGTGCCAGCTCAGCCGGACTCGGGACAGGTGGGGAGTACGAGCAGTACTTC. Translating it yields CASSAGLGTGGEYEQYF.